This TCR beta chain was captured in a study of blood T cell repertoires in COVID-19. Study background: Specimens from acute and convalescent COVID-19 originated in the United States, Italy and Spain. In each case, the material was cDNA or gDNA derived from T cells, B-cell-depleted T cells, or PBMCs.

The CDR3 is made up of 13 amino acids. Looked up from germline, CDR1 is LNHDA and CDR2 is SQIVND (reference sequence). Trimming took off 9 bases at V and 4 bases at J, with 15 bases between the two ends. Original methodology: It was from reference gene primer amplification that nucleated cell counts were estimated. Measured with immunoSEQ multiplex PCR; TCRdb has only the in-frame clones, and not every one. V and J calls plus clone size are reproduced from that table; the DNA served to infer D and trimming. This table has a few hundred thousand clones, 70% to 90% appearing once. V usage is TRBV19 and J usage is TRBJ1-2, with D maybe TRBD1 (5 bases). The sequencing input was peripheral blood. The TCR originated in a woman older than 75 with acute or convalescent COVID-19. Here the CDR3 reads CASWPGRAYGYTF. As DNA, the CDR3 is TGTGCCAGCTGGCCAGGGAGGGCCTATGGCTACACCTTC.